Given below is one TCR beta chain in context. Its antigen is as yet unknown. Blood replicates held 0.5 ug DNA, tumor or normal breast approximately 1.5 ug, two each. Here immunoSEQ multiplex PCR was the method, and the copy in TCRdb shows in-frame clones only, minus some. The sample includes around 60,000 clones, 60% to 85% seen only once; the top ten take roughly 3.5%. This specimen belongs to a study of early stage breast cancer tumors. Findings of the study overall: Tumors had roughly 2.3-fold higher T cell density and higher clonality than adjacent normal breast tissue.

V was clipped by 3 bases and J by 0 bases, with 18 bases between them. Per the germline V gene, CDR1 is SEHNR and CDR2 is FQNEAQ (reference sequence). The CDR3 runs 19 residues. The chain joins TRBV7-9 to TRBJ2-6, with D possibly matching TRBD1 (6 bases). This TCR was recovered from a person between 30 and 45 years old with breast cancer. The sequenced material came from blood. The CDR3 DNA is TGTGCCAGCAGCTTGACCGGTGCAGGGGCCAGCTCTGGGGCCAACGTCCTGACTTTC. It yields the protein CASSLTGAGASSGANVLTF.